This TCR beta chain derives from a study of cytomegalovirus exposure and HLA in healthy donors. Whole-study findings and limits: DRB1 showed the most TCR associations and HLA-C the fewest in a later analysis, as rates varied by HLA locus. Among immune exposure information, only CMV serostatus was available.

PCR amplification relied on 60 Vbeta primers (plus 13 Jbeta primers). This table comes from immunoSEQ multiplex PCR, and its TCRdb copy is limited to in-frame clones, with some not included. The sample carries 150,000 to 200,000 clones, roughly 80% recorded once. Remarks on this clone: Its target is unknown.

Donors were nominally healthy when sampled, though unrecorded immune exposures were likely. V lost 9 bases to trimming and J lost 6 bases; unmatched junction nucleotides: 8. Germline assignment: CDR1 SGHRS and CDR2 YFSETQ. The length of the CDR3 is 14 residues. The rearrangement joins TRBV5-1 to TRBJ1-4; 10 bases are a match to TRBD1. This clonotype was obtained from a boy aged 2 to 9 in good health and CMV-seronegative. Sequenced: PBMCs. In DNA form, the CDR3 reads TGCGCCACTTCCCCCGGGACAGGGGATGAAAAACTGTTTTTT. As protein: CATSPGTGDEKLFF.